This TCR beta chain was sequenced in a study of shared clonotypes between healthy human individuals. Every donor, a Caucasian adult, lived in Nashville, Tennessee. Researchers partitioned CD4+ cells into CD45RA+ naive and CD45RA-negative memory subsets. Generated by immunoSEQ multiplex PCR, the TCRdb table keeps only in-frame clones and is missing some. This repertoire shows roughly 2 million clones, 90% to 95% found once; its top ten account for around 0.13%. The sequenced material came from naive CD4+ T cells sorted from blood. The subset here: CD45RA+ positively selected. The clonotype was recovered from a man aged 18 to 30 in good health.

Here the CDR3 reads CASSPRILTSGSRNEQFF. CDR3 in DNA: TGTGCCAGTAGTCCACGAATTCTCACTAGCGGGAGTCGAAATGAGCAGTTCTTC. The rearrangement joins TRBV19 to TRBJ2-1, with 11 bases matching TRBD2. The CDR3 is 18 amino acids. Germline values: CDR1 LNHDA, CDR2 SQIVND (reference sequence). The junction had 16 bases not matched to a gene; V was cut back by 5 bases and J by 7 bases.